The clone carrying this T cell receptor (beta chain) was detected many times. Construction of the TCR beta libraries employed iRepertoire HTBI primers in conjunction with Arm-PCR of CDR3 regions. TCRdb fed the multiplex PCR reads into MiXCR, producing one record per CDR3 protein. The sample includes approximately 490,000 distinct CDR3 sequences, 16% of them seen just once. The CDR3 covers 17 residues. Trimming shortened V by 1 base and J by 0 bases, and 13 bases separated the two germline ends. This sample was included in a study of regulatory T cells in long-lasting Graves disease. Described time point: newly diagnosed GD, antithyroid drugs for less than 3 months. PBMCs were the source of the RNA used for TCR sequencing. This sample also belongs to another study, concerning T cells in Graves' hyperthyroidism and ophthalmopathy.

The sequenced sample was peripheral blood mononuclear cells (PBMCs), obtained at new diagnosis, from a patient treated with antithyroid drugs. V gene TRBV12-3 or TRBV12-4 combines with J gene TRBJ1-5; D is uncertain. The sequence was collected from a man between 35 and 55 years old with Graves disease. In DNA, the CDR3 is TGTGCCAGCAGTTTAGAGGGAACCCTTTATAGCAATCAGCCCCAGCATTTT. Protein: CASSLEGTLYSNQPQHF.